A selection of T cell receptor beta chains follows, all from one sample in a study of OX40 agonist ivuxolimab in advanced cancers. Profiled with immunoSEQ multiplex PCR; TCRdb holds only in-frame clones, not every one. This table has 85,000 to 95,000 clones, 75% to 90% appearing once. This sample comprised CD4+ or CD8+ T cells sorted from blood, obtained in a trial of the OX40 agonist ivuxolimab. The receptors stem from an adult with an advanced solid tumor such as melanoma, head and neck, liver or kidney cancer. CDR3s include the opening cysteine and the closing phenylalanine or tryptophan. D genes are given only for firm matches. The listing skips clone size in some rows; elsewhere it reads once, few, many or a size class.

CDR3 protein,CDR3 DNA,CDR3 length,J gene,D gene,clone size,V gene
CASSLSRVETQYF,TGTGCCAGCAGTTTATCGAGGGTTGAGACCCAGTACTTC,13,TRBJ2-5,.,.,TRBV27
CASSLTVLPNRAKNIQYF,TGCGCCAGCAGCTTAACGGTTCTGCCCAATCGGGCCAAAAACATTCAGTACTTC,18,TRBJ2-4,.,few,TRBV5-1
CASSGGGAYNEQFF,TGTGCCAGCAGTGGGGGTGGAGCGTACAATGAGCAGTTCTTC,14,TRBJ2-1,.,.,TRBV5-4
CAIRNEGTYEQYF,TGTGCCATACGGAATGAGGGAACTTACGAGCAGTACTTC,13,TRBJ2-7,.,.,TRBV6-5
CASSLDPGGETQYF,TGTGCCAGCAGCTTGGATCCAGGAGGAGAGACCCAGTACTTC,14,TRBJ2-5,.,.,TRBV5-5
CASSEAGTAQETQYF,TGTGCCAGCAGTGAAGCCGGGACAGCCCAAGAGACCCAGTACTTC,15,TRBJ2-5,TRBD1,.,TRBV6-1
CASSKATNEKLFF,TGTGCCAGTAGTAAGGCAACTAATGAAAAACTGTTTTTT,13,TRBJ1-4,.,.,TRBV19
CASETGGRDSYEQYF,TGTGCCAGCGAGACAGGAGGGAGGGACTCCTACGAGCAGTACTTC,15,TRBJ2-7,.,.,TRBV28
CASSLRAYEQYF,TGTGCCAGCAGTTTAAGGGCCTACGAGCAGTACTTC,12,TRBJ2-7,.,.,TRBV28
CASSLGGGSQETQYF,TGTGCCAGCAGTCTGGGAGGAGGTTCCCAAGAGACCCAGTACTTC,15,TRBJ2-5,.,.,TRBV6-1
CASSPDPYTEAFF,TGTGCCAGCTCACCAGACCCCTACACTGAAGCTTTCTTT,13,TRBJ1-1,.,.,TRBV18
CASSLSGGDEAFF,TGTGCCAGCAGCTTATCAGGGGGCGATGAAGCTTTCTTT,13,TRBJ1-1,TRBD1,.,TRBV7-3
CASSRDRGAYEQYF,TGTGCCAGCAGTAGGGACAGGGGAGCCTACGAGCAGTACTTC,14,TRBJ2-7,TRBD1,.,TRBV6-5
CASSSRQRIYEQYF,TGTGCCAGCAGCAGTCGTCAGAGGATCTACGAGCAGTACTTC,14,TRBJ2-7,.,.,TRBV11-2
CASSSPGGYEQYF,TGTGCCAGCAGTTCCCCGGGGGGCTACGAGCAGTACTTC,13,TRBJ2-7,TRBD2,.,TRBV6-6
CASGSGYRGSTDTQYF,TGTGCTAGTGGTTCGGGATACAGGGGAAGCACAGATACGCAGTATTTT,16,TRBJ2-3,TRBD1,.,TRBV12-5
CASSQGRSTDTQYF,TGCGCCAGCAGCCAAGGGCGCAGCACAGATACGCAGTATTTT,14,TRBJ2-3,.,.,TRBV4-3
CASSARTGGYEKLFF,TGTGCCAGCAGTGCCAGGACAGGGGGCTATGAAAAACTGTTTTTT,15,TRBJ1-4,TRBD1,.,TRBV2
CASRLVGAGGPGTDTQYF,TGCGCCAGCAGATTGGTGGGCGCGGGGGGGCCAGGCACAGATACGCAGTATTTT,18,TRBJ2-3,TRBD2,.,TRBV5-1
CASSLSGLAGGGTGELFF,TGTGCCAGCAGTTTGTCTGGACTAGCGGGAGGTGGAACCGGGGAGCTGTTTTTT,18,TRBJ2-2,TRBD2,.,TRBV28
CAIRADSDTEAFF,TGTGCCATCAGAGCTGACAGCGACACTGAAGCTTTCTTT,13,TRBJ1-1,.,.,TRBV10-3
CASSLSTGIGYTF,TGTGCCAGCAGCTTATCGACAGGAATCGGCTACACCTTC,13,TRBJ1-2,.,.,TRBV11-3